This T cell receptor (beta chain) was identified in a study of blood T cell repertoires in COVID-19. About the study: COVID-19 samples, acute and convalescent, were from the United States, Italy and Spain. PBMCs, B-cell-depleted T cells, or T cells provided the cDNA or gDNA that made up the material.

In the study's own analysis: The authors estimated nucleated cell counts from reference gene primer amplification. The method was immunoSEQ multiplex PCR; TCRdb's version includes in-frame clones alone and lacks a portion of them. Clone size and V and J calls were adopted from that table, with D and trimming inferred from the DNA. The sample lists some 50,000 clones, roughly nine tenths occurring once. The CDR3 sequence is 15 residues long. Germline V gives CDR1 LGHDT, CDR2 YNNKEL (reference sequence). Trimming removed 1 base from V and 4 bases from J, with 11 bases in between. The sample was peripheral blood. This TCR was sampled from a man in his forties or fifties with acute or convalescent COVID-19. The chain links TRBV3-1 (or the pseudogene TRBV3-2) to TRBJ2-1; no clear D gene. The CDR3, as DNA: TGTGCCAGCAGCCAAGGTGGCGGCGGTTACAATGAGCAGTTCTTC. Protein product: CASSQGGGGYNEQFF.